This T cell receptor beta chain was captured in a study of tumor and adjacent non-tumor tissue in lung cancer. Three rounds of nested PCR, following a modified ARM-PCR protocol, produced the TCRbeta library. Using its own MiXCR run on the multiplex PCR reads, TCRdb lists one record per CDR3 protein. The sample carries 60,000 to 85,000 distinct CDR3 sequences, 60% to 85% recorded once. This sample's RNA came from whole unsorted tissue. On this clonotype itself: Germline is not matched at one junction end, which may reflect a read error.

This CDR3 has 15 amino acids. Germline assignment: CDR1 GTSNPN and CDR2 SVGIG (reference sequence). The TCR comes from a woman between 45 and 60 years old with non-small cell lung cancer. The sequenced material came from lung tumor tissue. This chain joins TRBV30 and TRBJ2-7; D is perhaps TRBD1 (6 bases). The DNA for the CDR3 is TGTACCTGGAGTGTTCCCGGGGACATCTTGCACGAGCAGTACTTC. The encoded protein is CTWSVPGDILHEQYF.